Listed here are 13 T cell receptor beta chains from one sample, sequenced in a study of T cells in narcolepsy. Using immunoSEQ multiplex PCR, the repertoire was profiled, and TCRdb retains in-frame clones only, with some absent. Among about 36,000 clones listed, about four fifths were seen once. The specimen was memory (CD45RA-) CD4+ T cells from blood. Receptor source: a human donor in good health.

The V and J genes are TRBV7-2 and TRBJ1-2; 7 bases map to TRBD1. The CDR3 has 13 residues. Germline V gene sequence: CDR1 SGHTA, CDR2 FQGNSA. The J segment lost 7 bases and the V segment lost 1 base, leaving 3 bases of the junction unmatched. The CDR3 DNA sequence: TGTGCCAGCAGCTTAGTTGGACAGGCTGGCTACACCTTC. Protein sequence: CASSLVGQAGYTF.

This clone was seen only once. This chain links TRBV21-1 with TRBJ1-2. TRBV21-1 is flagged as a pseudogene. The CDR3 has 17 amino acids. The CDR3 region has the DNA TGTGCCAGCAGCAAAAATCCCGGGGAGGGGCATCCTTATGGCTACACCTTC. This gives the protein CASSKNPGEGHPYGYTF.

In nucleotides, the CDR3 is TGTGCCAGCAGCTTAGGATCAGGGGTTGGGGAGCAGTACTTC. Translation: CASSLGSGVGEQYF. J is TRBJ2-7 and V is TRBV7-9, with D maybe TRBD1 (6 bases). In germline, CDR1 is SEHNR, CDR2 FQNEAQ (reference sequence). CDR3 length: 14 residues. The V gene lost 1 base and the J gene lost 7 bases, with 14 bases spanning the gap.

V and J are TRBV11-2 and TRBJ2-5; tentative D call: TRBD2 (5 bases). Judging by the DNA end, TRBJ2-7 fits better; the J call may be wrong. The CDR3 is 17 residues long. In germline, CDR1 is SGHAT, CDR2 FQNNGV. The CDR3 DNA reads as TGTGCCAGCAGCTCCCTTAGAGGGAGAGCCCTCTTGTACGAGCAGTACTTC. Translating it yields CASSSLRGRALLYEQYF.

The V and J genes are TRBV10-1 and TRBJ2-3, with a tentative D call TRBD2 (7 bases). This CDR3 has 15 residues. Per germline, CDR1 WNHNN and CDR2 SYGVQD (reference sequence). Between the trimmed V and J ends, which lost 3 bases and 7 bases, there was a span of 17 bases. CDR3 sequence reads: CASSDHGGGTYTQYF. The DNA of the CDR3 is TGCGCCAGCAGTGATCACGGCGGGGGCACGTATACGCAGTATTTT.

The chain recombines TRBV6-1 with TRBJ2-5; no reliable D call. V lost 6 bases and J lost 0, with 11 bases in between. Germline assignment: CDR1 MNHNS and CDR2 SASEGT. The CDR3 is 14 residues long. CDR3 DNA: TGTGCCAGCAGCTACGCAGGCTACCAAGAGACCCAGTACTTC. This encodes CASSYAGYQETQYF.

This sequence joins TRBV5-6 and TRBJ1-2; D unresolved. Trimming stripped 2 bases from V and 3 bases from J, with 14 bases between. CDR3 length: 15 amino acids. In germline, CDR1 is SGHDT, CDR2 YYEEEE. Here the CDR3 DNA reads TGTGCCAGCAGCTTAACCGGTCGTCCGGACTATGGCTACACCTTC. This translates into CASSLTGRPDYGYTF.

The rearrangement uses TRBV5-6 and TRBJ1-1, with D tentatively TRBD1 (6 bases). This CDR3 contains 14 residues. Germline CDR1 reads SGHDT; CDR2 reads YYEEEE. Trimming pared 1 base from V and 7 bases from J, leaving 14 bases between. CDR3 region: CASSLWRGRDEAFF. CDR3 coding DNA: TGTGCCAGCAGCTTGTGGCGGGGGCGCGATGAAGCTTTCTTT.

In this sample, this clone turned up once. The chain joins TRBV7-2 to TRBJ2-2; TRBD2 agrees at 14 bases. Germline V gene lookup returns CDR1 SGHTA and CDR2 FQGNSA. V dropped 8 bases and J dropped 6; count of bases not matched to a gene: 2. This CDR3 has 14 amino acids. CDR3 coding DNA: TGTGCCAGCCGACTAGCGGGAGGGGCCGGGGAGCTGTTTTTT. Translated, it gives CASRLAGGAGELFF.

The J gene is TRBJ1-1, the V gene TRBV27; D is unclear. The germline V gene encodes CDR1 MNHEY and CDR2 SMNVEV (reference sequence). The CDR3 runs to 14 residues. Between the trimmed V and J ends, which lost 3 bases and 0 bases, there was a span of 8 bases. CDR3 nucleotide sequence: TGTGCCAGCAGTTTTCGGGTTATGAACACTGAAGCTTTCTTT. Translation gives CASSFRVMNTEAFF.

This clone has only a few counts. This chain joins TRBV5-1 and TRBJ2-2; TRBD2 is a possible D gene (5 bases). The V end lost 5 bases, the J end lost 5 bases, and 16 bases lay between the germline ends. CDR3 length: 15 residues. Germline values: CDR1 SGHRS, CDR2 YFSETQ. This CDR3 reads CASRLDAWGTGELFF. The DNA for the CDR3 is TGCGCCAGCAGACTAGATGCTTGGGGAACCGGGGAGCTGTTTTTT.

This clone was recorded a few times. Other DNA sequences from this sample encode an identical CDR3 as well. J is TRBJ2-7 and V is TRBV6-5; D unresolved. Germline CDR1 MNHEY, CDR2 SVGAGI. This CDR3 spans 12 amino acids. Deletions cut 1 base from V and 6 bases from J, with 7 bases between. The CDR3 reads CASSYLGGEQYF. CDR3 in DNA: TGTGCCAGCAGTTACTTAGGCGGCGAGCAGTACTTC.

This clone came up a few times. The chain uses TRBV19 and TRBJ2-6; a weak D match, TRBD1 (5 bases). CDR3 length: 15 residues. V was pared by 7 bases and J by 2 bases, with 12 bases between. Per the germline V gene, CDR1 is LNHDA and CDR2 is SQIVND (reference sequence). The CDR3 is CASKGAGTGANVLTF. CDR3 DNA: TGTGCCAGTAAGGGTGCAGGGACTGGGGCCAACGTCCTGACTTTC. Together with reference TRBV19 and TRBJ2-6, the CDR3 gives the full variable domain: DGGITQSPKYLFRKEGQNVTLSCEQNLNHDAMYWYRQDPGQGLRLIYYSQIVNDFQKGDIAEGYSVSREKKESFPLTVTSAQKNPTAFYLCASKGAGTGANVLTFGAGSRLTVL.